The 4 T cell receptor beta chains presented below share a single source sample, sequenced in a study of cytomegalovirus exposure and HLA in healthy donors. Vbeta (60) and Jbeta (13) primers were used in the PCR. The table came from immunoSEQ multiplex PCR; TCRdb's copy has only in-frame clones and leaves some out. The repertoire holds approximately 290,000 clones, with 80% as singletons. Sequences were obtained from PBMCs. The receptors originated from a girl aged 2-10 years in good health and CMV-seronegative.

The rearrangement joins TRBV10-3 to TRBJ2-3, with no clear D. Germline V gene sequence: CDR1 ENHRY, CDR2 SYGVKD. Trimming took off 8 bases at V and 2 bases at J, with 20 bases between the two ends. The CDR3 has 16 amino acids. Here the CDR3 reads CAISASRPRYTDTQYF. The CDR3 coding sequence is TGTGCCATCTCAGCGTCCCGACCGCGTTACACAGATACGCAGTATTTT.

This chain uses TRBV5-1 with TRBJ1-1; TRBD1 agrees at 11 bases. There are 16 residues in the CDR3. Germline-derived CDR1 and CDR2 are SGHRS and YFSETQ. With 4 bases clipped from V and 3 bases from J, the junction kept 8 bases outside the gene matches. As DNA, the CDR3 is TGCGCCAGCAGCCCAAGGACAGGGGGCGCCTACACTGAAGCTTTCTTT. Encoded protein: CASSPRTGGAYTEAFF.

The rearrangement links TRBV27 to TRBJ1-3; D is unresolved. From germline, CDR1 is MNHEY and CDR2 SMNVEV (reference sequence). The CDR3 runs to 13 residues. Trimming cost V 8 bases and J 4 bases, with 12 bases left between them. The CDR3 DNA follows: TGTGCCAGCTCCCCGGGTCAGGGAAACACCATATATTTT. It specifies CASSPGQGNTIYF.

The chain is built from TRBV10-2 and TRBJ1-3; D unresolved. The V gene's germline CDR1 is WSHSY and CDR2 SAAADI. The V end was cut by 0 bases, the J end by 1 base, with 10 bases between. The CDR3 length is 16 residues. CDR3 bases: TGCGCCAGCAGTGAGTCCCGGGTCCGGTCTGGAAACACCATATATTTT. Its translation: CASSESRVRSGNTIYF.